The entry that follows covers one TCR beta chain sequence. Its antigen has not been determined. No base quality values were provided; no much bigger clone lies one nucleotide off. CDR1 SGHDT and CDR2 YYEEEE are derived from the germline V gene. Including the terminal cysteine and phenylalanine, the CDR3 comprises 14 residues. The CDR3 DNA has 42 bases and is translated from base 1. At the junction V is shortened by 5 bases and J by 1 base, with 11 bases in between. From each donor, a single peripheral blood sample of about 100 mL on average was drawn into heparinised tubes. Naive, central memory, regulatory and stem cell-like memory CD4+ T cells were sorted on a BD FACSAria II using a panel including CD45RO, CCR7, CD25, CD127, CD95 and CD27. All sorted populations exceeded 95% purity. PBMCs were isolated right away by Lymphoprep density gradient centrifugation and were stained directly, without culture. Samples were stained and sorted in pairs, with one healthy donor and one patient per experiment, so that batch effects were minimized.

The High Capacity cDNA Reverse Transcription Kit was used to reverse transcribe all of the isolated RNA, meaning that expressed TCRB transcripts were what got sequenced. Naive, central memory and regulatory T cell samples underwent deep immunoSEQ sequencing, averaging approximately 3.3 million total reads per sample. After sorted cells were lysed in RLT buffer, RNA was extracted with DNase-treated RNeasy Micro or Mini kits, with the choice depending on cell number. Each cell subset was processed separately to prevent cross-contamination, with patient and healthy donor samples processed together. The immunoSEQ multiplex PCR was used to amplify TCRB sequences from cDNA, yielding 87-bp fragments that span the CDR3 region. Sequencing of the amplicons was performed on the Illumina HiSeq platform. In the authors' own workflow: Synthetic template baselines were used to correct PCR bias computationally, reads within Hamming distance 2 were collapsed together, and singletons that could not be merged were discarded. By aligning reads against IMGT, V, D and J genes, CDR3 length, and insertions or deletions at six rearrangement sites were assigned. Clonotype counts were normalized to sorted cell number within each subset before computing true diversity and Gini coefficients with the tcR R package. Repertoire sharing was quantified using the overlap coefficient calculated on TCRB nucleotide sequences. As a proxy for the pre-selection repertoire, out-of-frame TCRB sequences from naive cells were analyzed. The table was pulled from immuneACCESS by TCRdb, which kept in-frame rearrangements only. Such tables lose some clones; where checked, under half of the loss comes from unresolved V genes, and the rest has no known cause. Clone size and the V and J calls come from that table; the DNA yielded D and trimming. This sample comprises about 270,000 clones, 13% to 15% of them detected only once. Approximately 0.015% of the sample is taken by the ten largest.

This sample was included in a study of beta chain features in type 1 diabetes listed by TCRdb under 2018. About the study as a whole: Mean age, gender distribution, total cell number and subset yield were not different between patients and healthy donors. A total of over 90,000,000 sorted cells were examined across all samples, and a strong correlation was observed between cell number per subset and RNA yield. The study compared TCRB repertoires of sorted circulating CD4+ T cell subsets between recently diagnosed type 1 diabetes patients and matched healthy donors. Regulatory and stem cell-like memory subsets were isolated from only 8 patients and about eight healthy donors, whereas naive and central memory subsets came from all 30 or so donors.

Summary of the overall study and its limitations: Patients with type 1 diabetes made fewer insertions and deleted more nucleotides at VDJ recombination sites, implying thymic rearrangement abnormalities. Because cDNA rather than genomic DNA was sequenced, highly expressing activated cells could have been over-represented, although no difference in activation and CD3 levels was found between groups. Naive, central memory and regulatory TCRB repertoires appeared to be more alike among patients than among healthy donors. Because the HLA sub-analyses included only small numbers of individuals, any influence of HLA type on TCRB rearrangement was left unresolved. Type 1 diabetes patients showed a moderate but significant shortening of TCRB CDR3 length in all four CD4+ subsets. PCR might favor shorter templates, but patient and control samples were amplified and corrected together, so any skew would affect both groups equally.

The chain is encoded by TRBV5-6 joined to TRBJ2-3; TRBD1 is possibly the D segment (5 matching bases). This clonotype was obtained from a man aged 25-40 years with type 1 diabetes. The source material was naive CD4+ T cells from blood. What the cell subset or site label conveys for this sample: true naive CD4+ T cells. The DNA is TGTGCCAGCAGGGCTATCAGGGGCACAGATACGCAGTATTTT. This sequence encodes CASRAIRGTDTQYF.